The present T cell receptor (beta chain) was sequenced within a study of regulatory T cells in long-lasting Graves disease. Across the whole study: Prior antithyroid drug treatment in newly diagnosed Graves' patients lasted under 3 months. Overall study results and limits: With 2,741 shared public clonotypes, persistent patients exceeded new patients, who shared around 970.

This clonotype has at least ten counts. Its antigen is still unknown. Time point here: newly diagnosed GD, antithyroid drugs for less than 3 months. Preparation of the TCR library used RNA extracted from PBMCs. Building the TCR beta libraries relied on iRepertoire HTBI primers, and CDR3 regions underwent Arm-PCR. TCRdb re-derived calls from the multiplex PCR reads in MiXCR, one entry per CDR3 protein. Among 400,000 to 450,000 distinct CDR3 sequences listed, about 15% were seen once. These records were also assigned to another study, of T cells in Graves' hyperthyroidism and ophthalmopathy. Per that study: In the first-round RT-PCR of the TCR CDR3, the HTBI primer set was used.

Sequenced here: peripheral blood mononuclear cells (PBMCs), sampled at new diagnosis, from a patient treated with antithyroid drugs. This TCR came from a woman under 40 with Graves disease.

CDR3 DNA: TGCAGTGCTAGAGTCCCAGGGGGAAGGGCCGGGGAGCTGTTTTTT. Its protein product is CSARVPGGRAGELFF. The chain couples TRBV20-1 to TRBJ2-2; 7 bases match TRBD1. Losses at the gene ends were 1 base for V and 6 bases for J; bases not matched to a gene: 8. CDR1 and CDR2 from the germline V gene are DFQATT and SNEGSKA (reference sequence). There are 15 residues in the CDR3.